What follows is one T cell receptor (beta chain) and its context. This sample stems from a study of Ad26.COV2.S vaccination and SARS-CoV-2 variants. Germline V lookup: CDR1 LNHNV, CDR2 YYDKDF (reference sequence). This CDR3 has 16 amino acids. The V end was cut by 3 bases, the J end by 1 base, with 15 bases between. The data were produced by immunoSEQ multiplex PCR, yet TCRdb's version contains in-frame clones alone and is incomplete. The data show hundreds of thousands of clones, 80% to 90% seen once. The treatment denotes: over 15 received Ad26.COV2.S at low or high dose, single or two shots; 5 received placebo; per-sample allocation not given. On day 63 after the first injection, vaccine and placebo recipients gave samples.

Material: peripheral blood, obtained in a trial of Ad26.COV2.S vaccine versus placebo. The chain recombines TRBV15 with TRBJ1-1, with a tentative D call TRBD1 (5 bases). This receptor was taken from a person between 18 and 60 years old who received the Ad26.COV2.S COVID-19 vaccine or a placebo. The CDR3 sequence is CATSRVWGRRNTEAFF. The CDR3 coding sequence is TGTGCCACCAGCAGGGTTTGGGGCAGGAGGAACACTGAAGCTTTCTTT.